Listed below are T cell receptor beta chains from one sample, sequenced in a study of cytomegalovirus exposure and HLA in healthy donors. Some clones are missing from TCRdb's copy, which holds only in-frame ones; the method was immunoSEQ multiplex PCR. The sample lists 130,000 or so clones; roughly nine tenths were seen once. Sequencing was performed on PBMCs. The receptors derive from a man aged 25-45 years in good health and CMV-seronegative. Each CDR3 is given with its conserved first and last residue. The D gene is left open where the match is weak. Expanded clones get a size class; other rows say once, few or many, or leave the size out.

TGTGCCAGCAGCTCCAGACAGGGGGACGCAGATACGCAGTATTTT CASSSRQGDADTQYF TRBJ2-3 - TRBV5-6 TRBD1
TGTGCCAGCAGCGCCCGACTAGCGGGGGGAGATACGCAGTATTTT CASSARLAGGDTQYF TRBJ2-3 - TRBV9 TRBD2
TGTGCCAGCAGCTTAGTTCGAGGGATCGAGAGTCAGGGGGTTAGCACAGATACGCAGTATTTT CASSLVRGIESQGVSTDTQYF TRBJ2-3 - TRBV13 TRBD1
TGTGCCAGCAGCTTAAGACAGGGGTGGGCTGCTGGCTACACCTTC CASSLRQGWAAGYTF TRBJ1-2 - TRBV9 TRBD1
TGCGCCAGCAGCCAAGCAGGGCGGTTCGATGGCTACACCTTC CASSQAGRFDGYTF TRBJ1-2 - TRBV4-3 -
TGCAGTGCGCGACATAATCAGCCCCAGCATTTT CSARHNQPQHF TRBJ1-5 few TRBV20-1 -
TGTGCCAGCAGTTACGGGACAGGGGTCTACGAGCAGTACTTC CASSYGTGVYEQYF TRBJ2-7 - TRBV6-5 TRBD1
TGCGCCAGCAGCTTAGGAGAGGGTGGGAGCGACTACACCTTC CASSLGEGGSDYTF TRBJ1-2 once TRBV5-1 -
TGTGCCAGCAGCCCCGGGGGAACTTTTGGCTACGAGCAGTACTTC CASSPGGTFGYEQYF TRBJ2-7 - TRBV9 -
TGTGCCAGCAGTGCCTACGGGACTCATTCTTTCAATGAGCAGTTCTTC CASSAYGTHSFNEQFF TRBJ2-1 - TRBV6-1 -
TGCAGCGTTGAAAAGGGGGAAACCTACGAGCAGTACTTC CSVEKGETYEQYF TRBJ2-7 - TRBV29-1 -
TGTGCCAGCGTCCTTGGGGGGGCGGTTCGAGATACGCAGTATTTT CASVLGGAVRDTQYF TRBJ2-3 - TRBV28 -
TGTGCCAGCAGAACAACAGGGGACGGGGGCTACACCTTC CASRTTGDGGYTF TRBJ1-2 - TRBV27 TRBD1
TGTGCCAGCAGTCCCAGGACAGGGGGAAACTACACCTTC CASSPRTGGNYTF TRBJ1-2 few TRBV11-2 TRBD1
TGTGCCAGCCGTATCATAACAGGGGTCAGCACTGAAGCTTTCTTT CASRIITGVSTEAFF TRBJ1-1 - TRBV19 TRBD1
TGTGCCAGCAGTTACAGGGGTAATTCACCCCTCCACTTT CASSYRGNSPLHF TRBJ1-6 - TRBV28 TRBD1
TGCGCCAGCAGCCAAGAACCTAGCGGGGGGTTATCCTACGAGCAGTACTTC CASSQEPSGGLSYEQYF TRBJ2-7 - TRBV4-1 TRBD2
TGCGCCAGCAGCCAAGGAACTAGCGGGGGGTTATACGAGCAGTACTTC CASSQGTSGGLYEQYF TRBJ2-7 - TRBV4-1 TRBD2
TGTGCCAGCAGCCAAGGGGACAGTATCGGAAACATTCAGTACTTC CASSQGDSIGNIQYF TRBJ2-4 - TRBV4-2 TRBD1
TGTGCCAGCAGTGAACTGGGGGGGCCCGTCACCGGGGAGCTGTTTTTT CASSELGGPVTGELFF TRBJ2-2 - TRBV2 -
TGTGCCAGCATAGACAGGGCTGGAAACACCATATATTTT CASIDRAGNTIYF TRBJ1-3 - TRBV6-6 TRBD1
TGCAGCGCTTTGGACAACCTGAACACTGAAGCTTTCTTT CSALDNLNTEAFF TRBJ1-1 - TRBV29-1 -
TGCGCCAGCAGCCCCCAGGGAGGGGGGGAGCTGTTTTTT CASSPQGGGELFF TRBJ2-2 - TRBV5-1 TRBD2
TGTGCCAGCAGTCGCGGACAGGGTCTCTATGGCTACACCTTC CASSRGQGLYGYTF TRBJ1-2 - TRBV4-2 TRBD1
TGCGCCAGCAGCTACGGGACAGGGGGCGAAAAACTGTTTTTT CASSYGTGGEKLFF TRBJ1-4 - TRBV5-1 TRBD1
TGTGCCAGCAGTCCCAGACCCCAGGGGGAGTATGGCTACACCTTC CASSPRPQGEYGYTF TRBJ1-2 once TRBV27 TRBD1